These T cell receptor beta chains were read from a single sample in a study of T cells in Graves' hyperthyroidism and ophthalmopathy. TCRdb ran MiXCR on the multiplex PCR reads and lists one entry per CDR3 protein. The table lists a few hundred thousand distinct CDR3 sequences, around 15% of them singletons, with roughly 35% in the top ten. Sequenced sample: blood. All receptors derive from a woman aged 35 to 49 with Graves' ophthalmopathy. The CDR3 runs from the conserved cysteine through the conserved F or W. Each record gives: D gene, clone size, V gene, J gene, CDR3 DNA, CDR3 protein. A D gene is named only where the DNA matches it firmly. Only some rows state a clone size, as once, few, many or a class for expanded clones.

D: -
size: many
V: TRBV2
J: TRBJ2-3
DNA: TGTGCCAGCAGTGAAAGCAGGGACGGACTTACAGATACGCAGTATTTT
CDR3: CASSESRDGLTDTQYF

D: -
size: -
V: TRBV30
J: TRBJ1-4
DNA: TGTGCCTCCGGGGCTTCGGAGAAACTGTTTTTT
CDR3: CASGASEKLFF

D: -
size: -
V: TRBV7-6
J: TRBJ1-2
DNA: TGTGCCAGCAGCTCCTCGGACAGACCAACCCACTATGGCTACACCTTC
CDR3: CASSSSDRPTHYGYTF

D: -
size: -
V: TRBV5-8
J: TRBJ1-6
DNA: TGTGCCAGCAGCTTGGCCGGCTTAAATTCACCCCTCCACTTT
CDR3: CASSLAGLNSPLHF

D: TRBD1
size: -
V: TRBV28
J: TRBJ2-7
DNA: TGTGCCAGCAGTCGTTCCCCCGGGACAGGGGGCATTTACGAGCAGTACTTC
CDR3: CASSRSPGTGGIYEQYF

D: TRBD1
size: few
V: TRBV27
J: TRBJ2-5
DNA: TGTGCCAGCTCGATAGCGGGACAGGGGGAGACCCAGTACTTC
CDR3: CASSIAGQGETQYF

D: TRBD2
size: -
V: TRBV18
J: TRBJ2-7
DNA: TGTGCCAGCTCACCACTAGCGGGGGGGAATGAGCAGTACTTC
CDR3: CASSPLAGGNEQYF

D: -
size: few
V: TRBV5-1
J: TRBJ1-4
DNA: TGCGCCAGCAGCTTGGCCAGGAGGGGAGATAGTGAAAAACTGTTTTTT
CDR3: CASSLARRGDSEKLFF

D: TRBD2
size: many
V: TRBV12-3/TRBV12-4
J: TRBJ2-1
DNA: TGTGCCAGCAGCCAACTAGCGGAGCAGTTCTTC
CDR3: CASSQLAEQFF

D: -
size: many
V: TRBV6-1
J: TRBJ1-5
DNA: TGTGCCAGCAGTGAAGGGCTAGATCAGCCCCAGCATTTT
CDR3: CASSEGLDQPQHF

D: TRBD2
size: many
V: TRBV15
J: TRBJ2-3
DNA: TGTGCCACCAGCAGAGGGCCGGGACTAGATTCAGATACGCAGTATTTT
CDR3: CATSRGPGLDSDTQYF